This T cell receptor (beta chain) was observed in a study of T cells in Graves' hyperthyroidism and ophthalmopathy. TCR beta CDR3 sequences were amplified from RNA transcripts. During a first-round RT-PCR of the TCR CDR3, the HTBI primer set was used. MiXCR, applied by TCRdb to the multiplex PCR reads, yields one record per CDR3 protein. The repertoire holds approximately 400,000 distinct CDR3 sequences, approximately 13% seen once, with around 21% in the top ten. Study findings and constraints: Ophthalmopathy, which appeared later, was predicted by the model a median 6.5 months before onset.

This CDR3 is 16 amino acids long. V lost 2 bases to trimming and J lost 2 bases, with 12 bases between them. This clonotype was picked up many times. Its antigen is currently unknown. The rearrangement links TRBV12-3 or TRBV12-4 to TRBJ1-4, with D maybe TRBD1 (6 bases). The clonotype originates from a man aged 25 to 40 with Graves' hyperthyroidism that later progressed to Graves' ophthalmopathy. Sequencing was performed on blood. CDR3 nucleotides: TGTGCCAGCAGTTTATCTGGACAGTTGACTAATGAAAAACTGTTTTTT. It yields the protein CASSLSGQLTNEKLFF.